The clone carrying this T cell receptor beta chain came up many times. Its specificity is not known. Using a J-beta primer mix together with a sample-barcoded 5' primer, a second PCR was run for roughly 6 to 11 cycles. Sequencing yielded, for each sample, at least 2.5 million paired-end reads carrying CDR3. Using its own MiXCR run on the 5' RACE reads, TCRdb lists one record per CDR3 protein. The data hold hundreds of thousands of distinct CDR3 sequences, with about 51% observed a single time. This record belongs to a study of blood T cells in healthy people across ages. Deletions cut 4 bases from V and 5 bases from J, with 16 bases between. The CDR3 length is 15 residues. Germline V gene data show CDR1 as SGHRS and CDR2 as YFSETQ. The study's findings and limits: Strongly correlated with naive T cell percentage was TCR beta diversity.

The TCR was taken from an elderly woman in good health. The chain combines TRBV5-1 with TRBJ2-1; D remains unclear. Sequencing was carried out using blood. CDR3: CASSRDPGRDNEQFF. CDR3 DNA: TGCGCCAGCAGCCGCGATCCGGGCCGGGACAATGAGCAGTTCTTC.